This T cell receptor (beta chain) came from a study of T cell responses to AZD1222 COVID-19 vaccine (dated by TCRdb to the early 2020s). As for the study more broadly: A total of 233 trial participants underwent TCR sequencing, of whom roughly 210 had received two doses of AZD1222 and 26 had received two doses of the MenACWY control vaccine. Enrollment into the trials was organized by age into subgroups of 18-55, 56-69 and 70-plus years, and those subgroups contained about 160, 30 and 59 TCR-sequenced participants, respectively. Findings and caveats that apply to the study as a whole: Spike-specific TCR breadth and depth rose significantly after two AZD1222 doses compared with day 0 and with MenACWY recipients. Nearly half of unique spike-specific TCRs reportedly recognized epitopes outside regions mutated in the B.1.351 and B.1.1.7 variants. The vaccine-associated CD4 TCRs covered the entire spike protein, and the dominant responses fell in regions 160-218 and 743-854. Only six AZD1222 recipients were SARS-CoV-2 seropositive at baseline, limiting conclusions about previously exposed vaccinees. Participants were mostly white British and included more females than males, and it was suggested by the authors that clonal diversity may have been underestimated. Because no samples from the day 14 peak response were available, repertoires could be characterized only after the peak T cell response. The 56-69-year group was small, and its depth increase did not reach significance, likely because of low power.

The CDR3 regions of human TCRbeta chains were analyzed by immunosequencing. In the paper's pipeline: TCRs in the repertoires were matched against a reference library of SARS-CoV-2-specific TCRs that had been generated with the MIRA antigen-specificity platform. Breadth meant the fraction of unique TCRs that were SARS-CoV-2-associated, whereas depth meant the fraction of total T cells that were SARS-CoV-2-associated. Using the MIRA data, each spike-specific TCR was assigned both to the spike region to which the TCR was reactive and to a CD4 or CD8 class. Log10-transformed breadth and depth values were compared by one-way ANOVA with Sidak's multiple comparisons tests. In its TCRdb copy, this immuneACCESS table keeps in-frame sequences only and misses some clones. Where compared with another copy, unresolved V genes explain less than half of these, and the others have no known cause. The V and J calls and the clone size are those of that table, but D and trimming were determined from the DNA. Recorded for this sample are about 45,000 clones; approximately 90% of them occurred a single time. The top ten clones comprise about 1.1% of the sample.

On this clone itself: Its target antigen remains unknown. The record has no base qualities; no much larger clone is one base away.

CDR3 length: 14 amino acids, cysteine to phenylalanine. The only DNA kept is the CDR3, 42 bases in frame from the first base. Trimming takes 7 bases from V and 7 bases from J, and the germline ends sit 17 bases apart. The germline V gene sets CDR1 to MDHEN and CDR2 to SYDVKM. In the paper's terms, the time point label means: about 28 days (+/-7) after the second vaccine dose. AZD1222 recipients whose second dose came at about 4 weeks and those whose second dose came at about 12 weeks were combined into one group, since spike-specific TCR depth and breadth did not differ between the two schedules. The vaccinee samples were drawn from two UK trials, COV001 and COV002, one of which was a single-blind randomized controlled phase 2/3 trial testing AZD1222 (ChAdOx1 nCoV-19) in healthy adults. For TCRbeta chain sequencing, PBMC samples from trial participants were taken at day 0 and at day 28 after the second dose.

The source is an adult who received the AZD1222 COVID-19 vaccine. This chain joins TRBV28 to TRBJ1-5; TRBD1 is a possible D gene, resting on 5 matching bases. The specimen comprised peripheral blood, sampled 28 days after the second AZD1222 dose. The CDR3 loop reads CASTPPGARQPQHF. The nucleotide sequence reads as follows: TGTGCCAGCACTCCCCCCGGGGCTCGGCAGCCCCAGCATTTT.